This TCR beta chain was observed in a study of T-cell memory formation after mild COVID-19. Study background: The study found TCR clusters largely donor specific.

One entry per CDR3 protein, called by TCRdb with MiXCR from the 5' RACE reads. The table lists 400,000 or so distinct CDR3 sequences, roughly 20% of them singletons, with 8.4% in the top ten. The V end was cut by 3 bases, the J end by 0 bases, with 8 bases between. CDR1 is MNHEY and CDR2 is SMNVEV in the germline V gene (reference sequence). This CDR3 has 14 amino acids. Regarding this clonotype: Its antigen is unknown.

Study-level points and caveats: Some SARS-CoV-2-responding clones were already detected in memory before infection.

The chain is built from TRBV27 and TRBJ1-1, with D possibly being TRBD1 (5 bases). Sequenced material: PBMCs or a T cell subset sorted from them (not recorded which). The clonotype originates from an adult woman who had mild COVID-19 (a few samples of this study predate the infection). Cell type and time point are not known. The CDR3 loop reads CASSFDRLNTEAFF. CDR3 sequence (DNA): TGTGCCAGCAGTTTTGACAGATTGAACACTGAAGCTTTCTTT.